Listed below are T cell receptor beta chains from one sample, sequenced in a study of T cell repertoires in cytomegalovirus infection. TCRdb passed the reads through MiXCR, listing each CDR3 protein once. There are tens of thousands of distinct CDR3 sequences in the sample; around 20% occur only once, and about 69% lies in the top ten. The antigens these receptors bind are not known. The material sequenced was CD8+ T cells from cultured PBMCs, taken from culture after CMV antigen stimulation. Every receptor here comes from a human donor in good health (CMV status not recorded). Some clones in this sample may be carry-over from other donors' samples. Each CDR3 is given with its conserved first and last residue. The order of the fields is clone size, D gene, V gene, J gene, CDR3 DNA, CDR3 protein. A D gene is named only where the DNA matches it firmly. Not every row has a clone size; where given, it reads once, few, many or a size class.

size: NA
D: TRBD1
V: TRBV6-2/TRBV6-3
J: TRBJ2-1
DNA: TGTGCCAGCAGTTACGCCGGGACAGGAGCCTACAATGAGCAGTTCTTC
CDR3: CASSYAGTGAYNEQFF

size: NA
D: NA
V: TRBV7-2
J: TRBJ1-5
DNA: TGTGCCAGCAGCTTAGGGGCAGGTTATAGCAATCAGCCCCAGCATTTT
CDR3: CASSLGAGYSNQPQHF

size: few
D: NA
V: TRBV6-6
J: TRBJ1-1
DNA: TGTGCCAGCAGTTACTATGAGGGTTTAGCGGACACTGAAGCTTTCTTT
CDR3: CASSYYEGLADTEAFF

size: NA
D: NA
V: TRBV7-2
J: TRBJ2-2
DNA: TGTGCCAGCAGCTCCCCCGGGGAGCTGTTTTTT
CDR3: CASSSPGELFF

size: NA
D: TRBD1
V: TRBV12-3/TRBV12-4
J: TRBJ1-1
DNA: TGTGCCAGCAGTTTCCGGACAGGCTCGAACACTGAAGCTTTCTTT
CDR3: CASSFRTGSNTEAFF

size: few
D: TRBD1
V: TRBV7-2
J: TRBJ2-5
DNA: TGTGCCAGCATCCGAACTGGACAGGCCCTCCAAGAGACCCAGTACTTC
CDR3: CASIRTGQALQETQYF

size: few
D: TRBD1
V: TRBV4-1
J: TRBJ1-3
DNA: TGCGCCAGCAGCCCTAGCGACAGGGGGAGAGGAAACACCATATATTTT
CDR3: CASSPSDRGRGNTIYF

size: NA
D: NA
V: TRBV6-5
J: TRBJ1-5
DNA: TGTGCCAGCAGTCCTCGGGAGACTAGGCAGCCCCAGCATTTT
CDR3: CASSPRETRQPQHF

size: NA
D: NA
V: TRBV7-2
J: TRBJ1-5
DNA: TGTGCCAGCAGCTTAGTACAGGGCCCGGGTCAGCCCCAGCATTTT
CDR3: CASSLVQGPGQPQHF

size: NA
D: NA
V: TRBV6-6
J: TRBJ2-7
DNA: TGTGCCAGCAGCAGTAGCACCTACGAGCAGTACTTC
CDR3: CASSSSTYEQYF

size: few
D: TRBD2
V: TRBV7-2
J: TRBJ2-5
DNA: TGTGCCAGCAGCTTTCAAACCGGGACTAGGATAACCCAGTACTTC
CDR3: CASSFQTGTRITQYF

size: NA
D: NA
V: TRBV7-2
J: TRBJ1-1
DNA: TGTGCCAGCAGCACAAGGGCCAGAGAAGCTTTCTTT
CDR3: CASSTRAREAFF

size: NA
D: TRBD2
V: TRBV6-6
J: TRBJ2-3
DNA: TGTGCCAGCAGTTGGACTAGCGGGGGGTTCAGCACAGATACGCAGTATTTT
CDR3: CASSWTSGGFSTDTQYF

size: NA
D: NA
V: TRBV11-2
J: TRBJ2-1
DNA: TGTGCCAGCAGCCCAGAGGGGGGGCCGAGCAATGAGCAGTTCTTC
CDR3: CASSPEGGPSNEQFF

size: NA
D: TRBD1
V: TRBV7-6
J: TRBJ1-6
DNA: TGTGCCAGCAGCCCCTGGACAGGGCCAGATTCACCCCTCCACTTT
CDR3: CASSPWTGPDSPLHF

size: NA
D: NA
V: TRBV7-2
J: TRBJ2-1
DNA: TGTGCCAGCAGCGTCCGGGACGACAATGAGCAGTTCTTC
CDR3: CASSVRDDNEQFF

size: few
D: NA
V: TRBV19
J: TRBJ2-1
DNA: TGTGCCAGTAGTATCCGGGACTCATATCGGGGCTCCTACAATGAGCAGTTCTTC
CDR3: CASSIRDSYRGSYNEQFF

size: few
D: NA
V: TRBV19
J: TRBJ2-6
DNA: TGTGCCAGTAGAGTGGCGATCTCTGGGGCCAACGTCCTGACTTTC
CDR3: CASRVAISGANVLTF

size: few
D: NA
V: TRBV27
J: TRBJ1-1
DNA: TGTGCCAGCAGTTCAAACGGGAACACTGAAGCTTTCTTT
CDR3: CASSSNGNTEAFF

size: few
D: NA
V: TRBV27
J: TRBJ1-2
DNA: TGTGCCAGCAGTCCCTCGACCGGCCCATGGACCTATGGCTACACCTTC
CDR3: CASSPSTGPWTYGYTF

size: few
D: NA
V: TRBV12-3/TRBV12-4
J: TRBJ1-5
DNA: TGTGCCAGCAGTTTGGAAAGGGGGATCAATCAGCCCCAGCATTTT
CDR3: CASSLERGINQPQHF

size: few
D: TRBD2
V: TRBV20-1
J: TRBJ2-1
DNA: TGCAGTGCTAGAGGAGCGGGGGGGTGGAGCTCCTACAATGAGCAGTTCTTC
CDR3: CSARGAGGWSSYNEQFF

size: NA
D: NA
V: TRBV6-5
J: TRBJ1-1
DNA: TGTGCCAGCAGTTACCGGAATTTCAACACTGAAGCTTTCTTT
CDR3: CASSYRNFNTEAFF

size: NA
D: NA
V: TRBV7-9
J: TRBJ1-2
DNA: TGTGCCAGCAGCCATCCGACCCACAGGGTCGGGTATGGCTACACCTTC
CDR3: CASSHPTHRVGYGYTF

size: many
D: NA
V: TRBV7-8
J: TRBJ1-1
DNA: TGTGCCAGCAGCCCACGTACGGACTCGGCTTTCGGAGCTTTCTTT
CDR3: CASSPRTDSAFGAFF

size: few
D: NA
V: TRBV12-3/TRBV12-4
J: TRBJ2-5
DNA: TGTGCCAGCAGCCCAGGGGAAGAGACCCAGTACTTC
CDR3: CASSPGEETQYF

size: NA
D: NA
V: TRBV7-2
J: TRBJ1-2
DNA: TGTGCCAGCAGCTTTGAGCCTGACCTCTCTCCCCGCTATGGCTACACCTTC
CDR3: CASSFEPDLSPRYGYTF

size: NA
D: NA
V: TRBV6-1
J: TRBJ2-3
DNA: TGTGCCAGCAGCGGTCTCCTACCCGGGGTGGGGACAGATACGCAGTATTTT
CDR3: CASSGLLPGVGTDTQYF

size: NA
D: TRBD1
V: TRBV12-3/TRBV12-4
J: TRBJ1-3
DNA: TGTGCCAGCAGTGCCGTGGGACAGGGTGGAGGAAACACCATATATTTT
CDR3: CASSAVGQGGGNTIYF

size: NA
D: TRBD1
V: TRBV4-1
J: TRBJ1-2
DNA: TGCGCCAGCAGCCAATCCCCCAGTGGTCTGACAGGGCACTATGGCTACACCTTC
CDR3: CASSQSPSGLTGHYGYTF

size: many
D: TRBD2
V: TRBV9
J: TRBJ2-3
DNA: TGTGCCAGCGGCCAAAGCACTGGACTAGCGTTTGATACGCAGTATTTT
CDR3: CASGQSTGLAFDTQYF

size: few
D: TRBD2
V: TRBV28
J: TRBJ2-7
DNA: TGTGCCAGCAGTTTTTCCCCGGGGGAGGGAGGGTCTGGAGACTTC
CDR3: CASSFSPGEGGSGDF